Sequencing of this T cell receptor beta chain was carried out in a study of neoadjuvant nivolumab and ipilimumab in lung cancer (dated by TCRdb to about 2020). Regarding the complete study: In the NEOSTAR trial, nivolumab was administered intravenously at 3 mg/kg on days 1, 15 and 29, and the combination arm also received ipilimumab 1 mg/kg on day 1 only. Matched pretherapy and resected tumor pairs were analyzed from seven patients, of whom four had been treated with nivolumab and three with nivolumab plus ipilimumab. The study compared TCR repertoires in pretherapy (baseline) peripheral blood with TCR repertoires in tumors resected at surgery following neoadjuvant immune checkpoint blockade. The trial treated approximately 43 patients with operable NSCLC: approximately 23 were randomized to nivolumab monotherapy and 21 to nivolumab plus ipilimumab. The primary endpoint of the trial was the rate of major pathologic response (MPR) in the intention-to-treat population of each study arm. The research as a whole found: A small number of samples underwent TCR sequencing. TCR richness and clonality were greater in resected tumors than in tumor-adjacent uninvolved lung, and increases were seen in more dual-therapy-treated tumors. From pretherapy to surgery, increases in tumor T-cell richness and clonality were observed in three of three dual-therapy tumors but in only two of four nivolumab-treated tumors. Pretherapy blood TCR richness correlated positively with richness in tumors resected after neoadjuvant therapy (Spearman R of about 0.82). No significant correlation was found between TCR clonality and pathologic tumor regression, and only one major-pathologic-response sample was available for the clonality analysis.

The V end loses 5 bases and the J end loses 5 bases, and a stretch of 13 bases separates them. The germline V gene encodes CDR1 SEHNR and CDR2 FQNEAQ (reference sequence). There are 13 amino acids in the CDR3, from cysteine to phenylalanine inclusive. The only DNA kept is the CDR3, 39 bases in frame from the first base. The library was obtained by the immunoSEQ multiplex PCR assay. Processing in the source paper ran as follows. Repertoires were summarized by richness and clonality, and significantly expanded and contracted clones were identified between pre- and post-therapy samples. TCRdb limited this immuneACCESS table to in-frame rearrangements with V and J called. A share of clones is missing; checked studies link under half to unresolved V genes, and the rest is unexplained. V and J calls and clone size come straight from that table; D and trimming were deduced from the DNA. In this sample the table shows thousands of clones, 84% of which occur a single time. The ten largest clones capture about 8% of the sample.

The sample's time point, from its label and the paper: at surgical resection after neoadjuvant nivolumab +/- ipilimumab. The samples were taken from NEOSTAR, a phase 2 randomized trial in operable NSCLC that tested neoadjuvant nivolumab or nivolumab plus ipilimumab, followed by surgery. This clone was observed a few times. Its binding antigen is unknown. No quality values exist for individual bases; no much larger clone is one base distant. The source was tumor tissue, collected after neoadjuvant nivolumab, alone or with ipilimumab, at or shortly before surgery. This receptor was taken from an adult with non-small cell lung cancer. This sequence uses TRBV7-9 and TRBJ2-7; TRBD1 is a weak D gene call, 5 bases matching. The sequenced DNA is TGTGCCAGCAGCCCGCCCCCAGGGAACGAGCAGTACTTC. This is translated as CASSPPPGNEQYF.